The T cell receptor (beta chain) under discussion was sequenced for a study of T cells after yellow fever vaccination. Study-level findings and limits: Most clones from primary vaccination resurfaced after the booster (about 95% CD4, around 91% CD8).

In its sample, this clonotype was seen a few times. The antigen is not known. TCRdb used MiXCR to reprocess the 5' RACE reads, holding one entry per CDR3 protein. The sample shows some 320,000 distinct CDR3 sequences, around 10% of them seen only once. Sequencing used CD4+ T cells sorted from PBMCs, obtained 45 days after the yellow fever booster vaccination. The TCR comes from a man between 18 and 29 years old who received the YFV17D yellow fever vaccine.

This CDR3 reads CASRPPGPQSSYEQYF. In DNA form, the CDR3 reads TGTGCCAGCAGACCTCCGGGACCCCAGAGCTCCTACGAGCAGTACTTC. The V and J genes are TRBV6-6 and TRBJ2-7; D could derive from TRBD1 or TRBD2 (5 bases each). The V end lost 6 bases, the J end lost 0 bases, and 18 bases lay between the germline ends. Germline CDR1 and CDR2: MNHNY and SVGAGI (reference sequence). This CDR3 contains 16 residues.